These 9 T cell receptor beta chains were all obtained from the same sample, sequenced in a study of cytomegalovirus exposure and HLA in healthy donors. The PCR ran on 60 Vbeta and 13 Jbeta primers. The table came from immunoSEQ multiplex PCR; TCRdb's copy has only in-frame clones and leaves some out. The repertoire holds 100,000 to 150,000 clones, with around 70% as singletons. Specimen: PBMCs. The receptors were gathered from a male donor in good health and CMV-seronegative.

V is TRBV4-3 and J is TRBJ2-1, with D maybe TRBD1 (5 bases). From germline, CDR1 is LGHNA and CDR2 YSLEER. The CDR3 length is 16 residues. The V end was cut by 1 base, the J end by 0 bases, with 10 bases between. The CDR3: CASSQGGPSSYNEQFF. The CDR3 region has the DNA TGCGCCAGCAGCCAAGGGGGCCCAAGCTCCTACAATGAGCAGTTCTTC.

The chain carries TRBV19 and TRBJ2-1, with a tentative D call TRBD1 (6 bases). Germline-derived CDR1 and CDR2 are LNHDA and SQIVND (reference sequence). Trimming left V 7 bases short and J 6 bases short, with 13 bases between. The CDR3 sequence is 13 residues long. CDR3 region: CASIQGSSNEQFF. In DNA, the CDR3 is TGTGCCAGTATTCAGGGGTCTTCCAATGAGCAGTTCTTC.

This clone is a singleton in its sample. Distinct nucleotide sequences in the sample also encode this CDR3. CDR3 coding DNA: TGTGCCAGCAGTCCAGGGGGGACAACTAATGAAAAACTGTTTTTT. Protein product: CASSPGGTTNEKLFF. The chain links TRBV28 to TRBJ1-4, with 7 bases identical to TRBD1. CDR1 and CDR2 from the germline V gene are MDHEN and SYDVKM. With 5 bases clipped from V and 0 bases from J, the junction kept 3 bases outside the gene matches. The CDR3 loop spans 15 amino acids. Full variable domain (missing parts from reference TRBV28 and TRBJ1-4): DVKVTQSSRYLVKRTGEKVFLECVQDMDHENMFWYRQDPGLGLRLIYFSYDVKMKEKGDIPEGYSVSREKKERFSLILESASTNQTSMYLCASSPGGTTNEKLFFGSGTQLSVL.

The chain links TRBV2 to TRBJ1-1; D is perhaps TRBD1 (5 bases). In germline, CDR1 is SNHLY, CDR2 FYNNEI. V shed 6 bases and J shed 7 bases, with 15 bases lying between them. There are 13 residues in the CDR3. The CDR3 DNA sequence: TGTGCCAGCAGCCCGGGACTCTCGAATGAAGCTTTCTTT. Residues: CASSPGLSNEAFF.

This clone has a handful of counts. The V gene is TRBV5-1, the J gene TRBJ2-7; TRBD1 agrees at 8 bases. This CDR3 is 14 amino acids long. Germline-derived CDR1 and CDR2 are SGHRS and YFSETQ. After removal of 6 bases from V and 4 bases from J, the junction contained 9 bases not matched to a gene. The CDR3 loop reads CASTLTGGQYEQYF. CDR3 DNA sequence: TGCGCCAGCACCCTTACAGGGGGTCAGTACGAGCAGTACTTC.

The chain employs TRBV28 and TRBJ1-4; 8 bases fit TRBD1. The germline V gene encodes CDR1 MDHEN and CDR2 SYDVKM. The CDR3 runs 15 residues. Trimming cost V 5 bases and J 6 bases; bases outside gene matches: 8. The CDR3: CASSLRQGWDEKLFF. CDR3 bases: TGTGCCAGCAGTCTACGACAGGGGTGGGATGAAAAACTGTTTTTT.

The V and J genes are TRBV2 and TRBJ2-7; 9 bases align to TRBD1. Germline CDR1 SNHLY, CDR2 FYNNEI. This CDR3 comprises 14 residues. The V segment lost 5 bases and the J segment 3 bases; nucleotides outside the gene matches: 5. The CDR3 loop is CASSSQGAGYEQYF. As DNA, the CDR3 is TGTGCCAGCAGTTCACAGGGGGCAGGCTACGAGCAGTACTTC. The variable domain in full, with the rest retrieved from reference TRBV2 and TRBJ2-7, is EPEVTQTPSHQVTQMGQEVILRCVPISNHLYFYWYRQILGQKVEFLVSFYNNEISEKSEIFDDQFSVERPDGSNFTLKIRSTKLEDSAMYFCASSSQGAGYEQYFGPGTRLTVT.

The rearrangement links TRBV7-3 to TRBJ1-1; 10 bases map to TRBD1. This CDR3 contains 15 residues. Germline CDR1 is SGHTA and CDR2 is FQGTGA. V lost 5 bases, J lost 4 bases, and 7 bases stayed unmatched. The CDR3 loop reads CASSPRQGAFTEAFF. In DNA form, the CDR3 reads TGTGCCAGCAGCCCCAGACAGGGGGCTTTCACTGAAGCTTTCTTT.

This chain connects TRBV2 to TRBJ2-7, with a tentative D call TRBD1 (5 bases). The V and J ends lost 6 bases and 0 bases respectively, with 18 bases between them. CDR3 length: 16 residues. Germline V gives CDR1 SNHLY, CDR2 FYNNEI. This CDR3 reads CASSLLADSPSYEQYF. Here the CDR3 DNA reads TGTGCCAGCAGCCTATTAGCCGACAGCCCCTCCTACGAGCAGTACTTC.